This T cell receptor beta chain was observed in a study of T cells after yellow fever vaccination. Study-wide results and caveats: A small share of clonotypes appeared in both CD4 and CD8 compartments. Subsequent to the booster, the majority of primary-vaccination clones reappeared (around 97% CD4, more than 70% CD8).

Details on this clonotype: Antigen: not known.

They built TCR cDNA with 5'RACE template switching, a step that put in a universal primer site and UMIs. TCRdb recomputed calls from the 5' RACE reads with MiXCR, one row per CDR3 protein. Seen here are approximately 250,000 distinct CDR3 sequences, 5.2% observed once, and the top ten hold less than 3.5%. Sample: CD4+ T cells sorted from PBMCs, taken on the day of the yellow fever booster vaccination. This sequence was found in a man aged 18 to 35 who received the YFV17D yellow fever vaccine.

The CDR3 sequence: CSALGGWYTQYF. The DNA for the CDR3 is TGCAGTGCTCTGGGGGGGTGGTATACGCAGTATTTT. The genes are TRBV20-1 and TRBJ2-3, with 7 bases that match TRBD2. CDR1 is DFQATT and CDR2 is SNEGSKA in the germline V gene (reference sequence). Trimming removed 5 bases from V and 7 bases from J; junction bases left unmatched: 6. This CDR3 region has 12 residues.